The 32 T cell receptor beta chains in this list originate from one sample, sequenced in a study of pediatric ulcerative colitis. Libraries were prepared by immunoSEQ multiplex PCR; TCRdb keeps only in-frame clonotypes and omits some of them. The sample has 60,000 to 75,000 clones; over 65% are singletons. Specimen: blood. Receptors originate from a boy younger than 18 with moderate ulcerative colitis.

This chain links TRBV4-3 with TRBJ1-1; D is possibly TRBD1 (5 bases). Trimming cost V 1 base and J 5 bases, with 11 bases left between them. Germline V gene sequence: CDR1 LGHNA, CDR2 YSLEER. This CDR3 spans 14 amino acids. The CDR3 loop reads CASSQVGGLTEAFF. In nucleotides, the CDR3 is TGCGCCAGCAGCCAAGTGGGGGGTTTGACTGAAGCTTTCTTT.

The genes are TRBV5-1 and TRBJ1-3; no clear D gene. Germline V gene data show CDR1 as SGHRS and CDR2 as YFSETQ. Trimming took off 3 bases at V and 0 bases at J, with 7 bases between the two ends. CDR3 size: 14 residues. The CDR3 reads CASSSGTSGNTIYF. The CDR3, as DNA: TGCGCCAGCAGCTCGGGTACCTCTGGAAACACCATATATTTT.

This clone was counted a few times. V gene TRBV5-4 combines with J gene TRBJ1-1; D ambiguous. Germline assignment: CDR1 SGHNT and CDR2 YYREEE (reference sequence). V was trimmed by 0 bases and J by 6 bases, leaving 9 bases between them. The CDR3 spans 13 residues. The CDR3 bases are TGTGCCAGCAGCTTGGCCACACGACCTGAAGCTTTCTTT. Its protein is CASSLATRPEAFF. Looking up the rest from reference TRBV5-4 and TRBJ1-1 gives the full variable domain: ETGVTQSPTHLIKTRGQQVTLRCSSQSGHNTVSWYQQALGQGPQFIFQYYREEENGRGNFPPRFSGLQFPNYSSELNVNALELDDSALYLCASSLATRPEAFFGQGTRLTVV.

This clone was observed a handful of times. V and J are TRBV7-9 and TRBJ2-7; D perhaps matches TRBD1 (6 bases). Per the germline V gene, CDR1 is SEHNR and CDR2 is FQNEAQ (reference sequence). Deletions cut 2 bases from V and 0 bases from J, with 8 bases between. This CDR3 spans 14 amino acids. CDR3 residues: CASSLTGSSYEQYF. The CDR3 DNA reads TGTGCCAGCAGCTTAACAGGGAGCTCCTACGAGCAGTACTTC.

This clone was picked up one time. This rearrangement joins TRBV6-1 to TRBJ2-1, with D unclear. V was shortened by 4 bases and J by 7 bases, with 8 bases between the two germline ends. The germline gives CDR1 MNHNS, CDR2 SASEGT. The CDR3 sequence is 12 residues long. CDR3 sequence (DNA): TGTGCCAGCAGTGCTGAAGGGAATGAGCAGTTCTTC. This sequence encodes CASSAEGNEQFF.

The chain combines TRBV7-9 with TRBJ1-1; tentatively, D is TRBD1 (6 bases). The V gene's germline CDR1 is SEHNR and CDR2 FQNEAQ (reference sequence). The V gene lost 5 bases and the J gene lost 0 bases, with 19 bases spanning the gap. This CDR3 has 17 amino acids. CDR3 DNA: TGTGCCAGCAGCGGCGGACAGTATCCTGGGGTGAACACTGAAGCTTTCTTT. Translated: CASSGGQYPGVNTEAFF.

The V and J genes are TRBV5-1 and TRBJ1-1; no reliable D call. Germline V CDR1 and CDR2: SGHRS, YFSETQ. CDR3 length: 13 amino acids. Deletions cut 1 base from V and 1 base from J, with 5 bases between. Here the CDR3 DNA reads TGCGCCAGCAGCTTGACAAAGAACACTGAAGCTTTCTTT. It translates to CASSLTKNTEAFF.

The chain employs TRBV5-1 and TRBJ2-5; D is unclear. With 2 bases removed from V and 1 base from J, the gap between germline ends came to 6 bases. This CDR3 region has 13 residues. Germline V CDR1 and CDR2: SGHRS, YFSETQ. In DNA form, the CDR3 reads TGCGCCAGCAGCTTTCAACCCCAAGAGACCCAGTACTTC. The encoded protein is CASSFQPQETQYF.

CDR3 DNA sequence: TGTGCCAGCAGCTTGCGCGGGCGCGGTGGCTACACCTTC. Amino acids: CASSLRGRGGYTF. The J gene is TRBJ1-2, the V gene TRBV7-2, with D hard to call. V dropped 3 bases and J dropped 7 bases, with 12 bases sitting between them. The V gene's germline CDR1 is SGHTA and CDR2 FQGNSA. This CDR3 has 13 residues.

The J gene is TRBJ2-7, the V gene TRBV5-1, with D unclear. The germline CDR1 and CDR2 sequences are SGHRS and YFSETQ. Between the trimmed V and J ends, which lost 7 bases and 3 bases, there was a span of 8 bases. The CDR3 is 11 amino acids. The CDR3 region is CASGRNYEQYF. DNA of the CDR3: TGCGCCAGCGGACGGAACTACGAGCAGTACTTC.

The chain uses TRBV29-1 and TRBJ2-7; 8 nucleotides match TRBD1. Unmatched junction bases numbered 5, after V lost 0 bases and J lost 1 base. The CDR3 length is 15 residues. The germline CDR1 and CDR2 sequences are SQVTM and ANQGSEA. The CDR3 protein is CSVEDPGGASYEQYF. Here the CDR3 DNA reads TGCAGCGTTGAAGATCCAGGGGGCGCTTCCTACGAGCAGTACTTC.

In nucleotides, the CDR3 is TGCGCCAGCAGCTTGGTACAGGGGGAGTCCGGGGAGCAGTACTTC. It encodes CASSLVQGESGEQYF. The V and J genes are TRBV5-1 and TRBJ2-7; 8 bases fit TRBD1. Per germline, CDR1 SGHRS and CDR2 YFSETQ. The CDR3 loop spans 15 amino acids. The V gene end was trimmed by 0 bases and the J gene end by 7 bases; junction bases not matched to a gene: 9.

The chain combines TRBV5-1 with TRBJ2-5; D not resolved. Looked up from germline, CDR1 is SGHRS and CDR2 is YFSETQ. Trimming pared 4 bases from V and 1 base from J, leaving 11 bases between. The CDR3 contains 14 residues. This chain's CDR3 is CASSKAGPQETQYF. The CDR3 DNA is TGCGCCAGCAGCAAAGCCGGGCCCCAAGAGACCCAGTACTTC.

This chain uses TRBV29-1 with TRBJ1-1; maybe TRBD1 (5 bases). The CDR3 is made up of 12 amino acids. In germline, CDR1 is SQVTM, CDR2 ANQGSEA. Trimming pared 3 bases from V and 1 base from J, leaving 6 bases between. This CDR3 is CSVDGQNTEAFF. For the CDR3, the DNA is TGCAGCGTTGATGGACAGAACACTGAAGCTTTCTTT.

This clone was picked up one time. The genes are TRBV9 and TRBJ1-1; 7 bases align to TRBD1. The germline CDR1 and CDR2 sequences are SGDLS and YYNGEE. Unmatched junction bases numbered 8, after V lost 1 base and J lost 2 bases. The CDR3 consists of 16 residues. This chain's CDR3 is CASSVSPQGVNTEAFF. CDR3 nucleotides: TGTGCCAGCAGCGTATCGCCCCAGGGGGTAAACACTGAAGCTTTCTTT.

This clone was detected only a few times. In DNA, the CDR3 is TGTGCCAGTAAGGCAGGGTCTGGAAACACCATATATTTT. This encodes CASKAGSGNTIYF. The rearrangement uses TRBV19 and TRBJ1-3, with a possible D match to TRBD1 (5 bases). Trimming cost V 7 bases and J 1 base, with 8 bases left between them. Germline loops: CDR1 LNHDA, CDR2 SQIVND (reference sequence). This CDR3 comprises 13 residues.

This clone turned up a few times. This rearrangement joins TRBV19 to TRBJ2-2; D might be TRBD1 (5 bases). In germline, CDR1 is LNHDA, CDR2 SQIVND (reference sequence). Between the trimmed V and J ends, which lost 1 base and 6 bases, there was a span of 15 bases. This CDR3 spans 16 amino acids. The CDR3 sequence is CASSIVPGISAGELFF. The CDR3 DNA reads as TGTGCCAGTAGTATAGTGCCAGGGATCTCTGCCGGGGAGCTGTTTTTT.

The chain employs TRBV2 and TRBJ2-7; perhaps TRBD2 as D (5 bases). CDR1 and CDR2 from the germline V gene are SNHLY and FYNNEI. V lost 6 bases and J lost 2, with 11 bases in between. CDR3 size: 13 residues. The CDR3 nucleotides read TGTGCCAGCAGGACCGACGGGGCCTACGAGCAGTACTTC. Translating it yields CASRTDGAYEQYF.

The V gene is TRBV25-1, the J gene TRBJ1-1, with D perhaps matching TRBD1 (5 bases). The V gene lost 2 bases and the J gene lost 3 bases, with 10 bases spanning the gap. Per the germline V gene, CDR1 is MGHDK and CDR2 is SYGVNS. The CDR3 loop spans 14 amino acids. In nucleotides, the CDR3 is TGTGCCAGCAGTGAAGGGGCACGGGACACTGAAGCTTTCTTT. This translates into CASSEGARDTEAFF.

This chain connects TRBV10-1 to TRBJ1-1, with D possibly TRBD1 on 5 matching bases. This CDR3 comprises 18 residues. V was trimmed by 9 bases and J by 3 bases, leaving 29 bases between them. CDR1 and CDR2 (germline): WNHNN, SYGVQD (reference sequence). The CDR3 sequence: CASSESRGRGTTDTEAFF. The CDR3, as DNA: TGCGCCAGTTCCGAGTCTAGGGGAAGGGGTACAACGGACACTGAAGCTTTCTTT.

The genes are TRBV5-5 and TRBJ2-1; no firm D call. Trimming removed 0 bases at V and 8 bases at J, with 15 bases between. Per germline, CDR1 SGHKS and CDR2 YYEKEE (reference sequence). The CDR3 length is 15 residues. CDR3 region: CASSLVWASGDEQFF. DNA of the CDR3: TGTGCCAGCAGCTTGGTTTGGGCCTCGGGCGATGAGCAGTTCTTC. The full variable domain, rest sourced from reference TRBV5-5 and TRBJ2-1, is DAGVTQSPTHLIKTRGQQVTLRCSPISGHKSVSWYQQVLGQGPQFIFQYYEKEERGRGNFPDRFSARQFPNYSSELNVNALLLGDSALYLCASSLVWASGDEQFFGPGTRLTVL.

Only one count was recorded for this clone. This chain uses TRBV5-1 with TRBJ1-4, with D possibly matching TRBD1 (6 bases). Germline CDR1 is SGHRS and CDR2 is YFSETQ. CDR3 length: 17 amino acids. Trimming removed 7 bases from V and 0 bases from J, with 19 bases in between. The chain's CDR3 is CASAKSQGSSTNEKLFF. The DNA of the CDR3 is TGCGCCAGCGCCAAATCACAGGGATCGTCAACTAATGAAAAACTGTTTTTT.

This clone was found a few times. CDR3 protein: CASRANLNTEAFF. The CDR3 bases are TGTGCCAGCAGGGCTAATTTGAACACTGAAGCTTTCTTT. This chain uses TRBV2 with TRBJ1-1; no firm D call. Trimming left V 6 bases short and J 0 bases short, with 8 bases between. Germline values: CDR1 SNHLY, CDR2 FYNNEI. This CDR3 is built from 13 residues.

V usage is TRBV9 and J usage is TRBJ2-7, with unresolved D. The length of the CDR3 is 10 residues. CDR1 and CDR2 (germline): SGDLS, YYNGEE. Trimming removed 4 bases from V and 4 bases from J, with 3 bases in between. CDR3 sequence reads: CASSRYEQYF. The CDR3 nucleotides read TGTGCCAGCAGCCGATACGAGCAGTACTTC.

V gene TRBV7-9 combines with J gene TRBJ1-1; possibly TRBD1 for D (5 bases). Germline V gives CDR1 SEHNR, CDR2 FQNEAQ (reference sequence). The CDR3 has 15 residues. The V and J ends lost 1 base and 4 bases respectively, with 13 bases between them. Here the CDR3 reads CASSLVRRGGTEAFF. CDR3 in DNA: TGTGCCAGCAGCTTAGTGCGGCGGGGGGGCACTGAAGCTTTCTTT. Together with reference TRBV7-9 and TRBJ1-1, the CDR3 gives the full variable domain: DTGVSQNPRHKITKRGQNVTFRCDPISEHNRLYWYRQTLGQGPEFLTYFQNEAQLEKSRLLSDRFSAERPKGSFSTLEIQRTEQGDSAMYLCASSLVRRGGTEAFFGQGTRLTVV.

The V and J genes are TRBV5-1 and TRBJ2-6; no clear D. Trimming shortened V by 4 bases and J by 2 bases, and 10 bases separated the two germline ends. The CDR3 has 15 residues. CDR1 SGHRS and CDR2 YFSETQ come from the germline V gene. DNA for the CDR3: TGCGCCAGCAGCCTATACAGTCCTGGGGCCAACGTCCTGACTTTC. It specifies CASSLYSPGANVLTF.

The rearrangement joins TRBV9 to TRBJ1-1; no clear D gene. CDR1 and CDR2 from the germline V gene are SGDLS and YYNGEE. Between the trimmed V and J ends, which lost 0 bases and 4 bases, there was a span of 10 bases. CDR3 length equals 14 residues. CDR3 protein: CASSVAPGPTEAFF. In DNA, the CDR3 is TGTGCCAGCAGCGTAGCCCCGGGCCCCACTGAAGCTTTCTTT.

The chain has TRBV4-2 and TRBJ2-4; 7 nucleotides match TRBD1. The CDR3 contains 15 residues. J lost 3 bases, V lost 3 bases, and 5 bases had no gene match. Germline V lookup: CDR1 LGHNA, CDR2 YNFKEQ. CDR3 sequence reads: CASSQAGTDKNIQYF. CDR3 DNA: TGTGCCAGCAGCCAGGCCGGGACAGACAAAAACATTCAGTACTTC.

The count of this clone is one. J is TRBJ2-1 and V is TRBV5-4; D is ambiguous. Germline V gene sequence: CDR1 SGHNT, CDR2 YYREEE (reference sequence). The CDR3 runs 16 residues. V dropped 4 bases and J dropped 0 bases, with 14 bases sitting between them. Here the CDR3 DNA reads TGTGCCAGCAGCCGACGGTCAGAGAGCTCCTACAATGAGCAGTTCTTC. This translates into CASSRRSESSYNEQFF.

The chain combines TRBV9 with TRBJ1-3; no firm D call. V shed 6 bases and J shed 0 bases, with 13 bases lying between them. The CDR3 runs 15 residues. The V gene's germline CDR1 is SGDLS and CDR2 YYNGEE. The CDR3 sequence: CASTPWASSGNTIYF. The CDR3 nucleotides read TGTGCCAGCACCCCTTGGGCGTCCTCTGGAAACACCATATATTTT.

V is TRBV10-2 and J is TRBJ1-4; no clear D gene. V lost 7 bases to trimming and J lost 8 bases, with 20 bases between them. Germline V lookup: CDR1 WSHSY, CDR2 SAAADI. This CDR3 spans 15 amino acids. The DNA for the CDR3 is TGCGCCAGCAAAGCGGAGGGAGGGCTGAAGGAAAAACTGTTTTTT. Protein sequence: CASKAEGGLKEKLFF.

This chain joins TRBV6-4 and TRBJ2-7, with a possible D match to TRBD2 (6 bases). Trimming left V 4 bases short and J 3 bases short, with 10 bases between. CDR1 is MRHNA and CDR2 is SNTAGT in the germline V gene. The CDR3 consists of 13 residues. CDR3 DNA sequence: TGTGCCAGCAGTGCCGTGGAGGGCTACGAGCAGTACTTC. The encoded protein is CASSAVEGYEQYF.